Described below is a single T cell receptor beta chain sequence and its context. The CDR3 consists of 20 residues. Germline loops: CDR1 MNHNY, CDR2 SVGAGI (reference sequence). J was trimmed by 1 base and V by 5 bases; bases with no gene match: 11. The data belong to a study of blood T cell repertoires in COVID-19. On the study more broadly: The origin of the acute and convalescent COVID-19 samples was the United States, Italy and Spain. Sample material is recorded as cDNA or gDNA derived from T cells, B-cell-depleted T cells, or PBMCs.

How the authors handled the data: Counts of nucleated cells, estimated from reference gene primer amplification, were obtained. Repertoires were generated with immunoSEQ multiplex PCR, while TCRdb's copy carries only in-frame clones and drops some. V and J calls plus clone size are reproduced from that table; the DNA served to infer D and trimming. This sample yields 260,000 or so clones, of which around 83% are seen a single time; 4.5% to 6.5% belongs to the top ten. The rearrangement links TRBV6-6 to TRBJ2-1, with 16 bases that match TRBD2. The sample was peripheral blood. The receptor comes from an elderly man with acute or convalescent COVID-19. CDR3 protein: CASSPRPGLAGGRSYNEQFF. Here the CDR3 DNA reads TGTGCCAGCAGTCCCCGGCCGGGACTAGCGGGAGGGAGGTCCTACAATGAGCAGTTCTTC.